This record concerns one TCR beta chain sequence. Its antigen specificity is not known. It has no much larger one-base neighbor in the sample; base qualities were not kept. Normal lung samples were non-adjacent lung tissue taken as far from the tumour as possible, at least 3 cm away, from the same patient. Genomic DNA was extracted with the QIAamp DNA kit from frozen aliquots of unsorted single-cell suspensions. Tissues were received within 2 hours of resection and were immediately processed into single-cell suspensions. Tissue was broken up mechanically, digested enzymatically with DNase I, collagenase I and hyaluronidase for around 30 minutes at 37 degrees C, and then filtered and RBC-lysed. A two-step multiplex PCR amplified TCR-beta CDR3 regions from genomic DNA, and the second step of the PCR added Illumina-compatible adaptors. TCR-beta immunosequencing was performed on an Illumina platform as a commercial immunoSEQ service. The paper's processing steps were these. Repertoires were summarised as Top 10 Clones, the percentage of T-cell templates from the ten most frequent sequences, and productive clonality. Productive clonality ranged from 0 to 1, with 1 indicating a monoclonal population. Sequences comprising at least 0.1% of tumour T-cell templates but absent from matched non-adjacent lung were defined as tumour-associated clones and were identified via log10 scatter plots. Two-group comparisons used Student's t-tests, stages used ANOVA, and relationships used linear regression, analysed in GraphPad Prism7 and R. This is the immuneACCESS table as TCRdb keeps it, with only in-frame sequences that have V and J called. A part of the clones is gone; compared with another copy, unresolved V genes explain less than half, and the rest is unexplained. V, J and clone size are those of that table, while D and trimming were read from the DNA. The sample yields 6,200 or so clones; roughly 80% were counted once. Clones ranked in the top ten supply less than 8% of the sample.

This sample is drawn from a study of immune cell composition in non-small cell lung cancer (dated 2017 in TCRdb). With regard to the full study: Histologic subtype, mostly lung adenocarcinoma or squamous cell carcinoma, was determined with H&E together with p63, CK5, Napsin A and TTF-1 immunohistochemistry. Adaptive Biotechnologies TCR-beta sequencing was carried out on 34 to 35 paired NSCLC tumour and non-adjacent lung specimens, as well as on approximately 26 tumour-only specimens. For supplementary cohort #1, made up of around eleven lung adenocarcinoma cases, paired tumour/lung TCR-beta sequencing was done and TIL populations were generated so that tumour reactivity could be assessed. Several tumour specimens with TCR-beta data were rare histological subtypes and were excluded from the subtype comparisons. Study-wide findings and limitations: Only ten or so cases were included in the reactivity cohort, and sequence sharing between tumour-reactive clones and the dominant in vivo tumour-associated clones was not shown. In 10 to 11 adenocarcinoma cases, maximal tumour-associated clone frequency correlated strongly with TIL tumour reactivity, whereas overall clonality did not. No significant correlation was found between smoking pack-years and tumour TCR-beta clonality. Nearly half of NSCLC cases had tumour-associated clones >0.5%, with approximately 80% of squamous carcinomas showing such clones compared with more than 25% of adenocarcinomas.

The CDR3 covers 12 residues, taking in both the cysteine and the phenylalanine. Only CDR3 DNA remains: 36 bases, in frame from the first base. Deletion took 6 bases off V and 4 bases off J, with a span of 9 bases between the germline ends. CDR1 and CDR2 (LNHDA, SQIVND) derive from the germline V gene (reference sequence). The clonotype comes from a human donor with non-small cell lung cancer. Sequencing input: non-adjacent lung tissue. The rearranged chain carries TRBV19 and TRBJ1-2; no confident D gene assignment can be made. The DNA sequence is given as TGTGCCAGTAGGACCGGGTTCTATGGCTACACCTTC. Translated, this gives CASRTGFYGYTF.